The entry below describes one T cell receptor (beta chain). CDR3 size: 15 residues. The J segment lost 3 bases and the V segment lost 4 bases, leaving 8 bases of the junction unmatched. Germline values: CDR1 MNHEY, CDR2 SVGAGI. TCRdb keeps only in-frame clones here, not all; method: immunoSEQ multiplex PCR. Of roughly 79,000 clones in the sample, 96% were seen once. The sample is drawn from a study of technical replicates of blood from several donors. This chain uses TRBV6-5 with TRBJ2-7; 8 bases match TRBD1. The sequencing sample was made of T cells isolated from PBMCs. This clonotype originated in a human donor in good health. CDR3 coding DNA: TGTGCCAGCAGTTCCGGGACAGGAGGTCTCTACGAGCAGTACTTC. It translates to CASSSGTGGLYEQYF.